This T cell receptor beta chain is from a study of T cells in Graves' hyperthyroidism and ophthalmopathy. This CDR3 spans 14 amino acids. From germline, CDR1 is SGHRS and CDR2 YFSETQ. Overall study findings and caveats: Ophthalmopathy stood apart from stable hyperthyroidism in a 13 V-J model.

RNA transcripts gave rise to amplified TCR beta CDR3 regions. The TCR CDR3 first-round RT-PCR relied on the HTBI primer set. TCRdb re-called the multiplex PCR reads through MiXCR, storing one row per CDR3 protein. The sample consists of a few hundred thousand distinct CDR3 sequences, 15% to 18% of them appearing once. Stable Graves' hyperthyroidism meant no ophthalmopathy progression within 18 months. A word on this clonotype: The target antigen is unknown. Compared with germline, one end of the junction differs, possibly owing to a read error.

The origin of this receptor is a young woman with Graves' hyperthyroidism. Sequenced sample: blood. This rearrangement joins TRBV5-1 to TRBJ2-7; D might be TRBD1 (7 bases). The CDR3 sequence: CASRRDSSSYKQYF. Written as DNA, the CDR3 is TGCGCCAGCAGGCGGGACAGCAGCTCCTACAAGCAGTACTTC.